A single sample is the source of the 14 T cell receptor beta chains below, sequenced in a study of shared clonotypes between healthy human individuals. This table comes from immunoSEQ multiplex PCR, and its TCRdb copy is limited to in-frame clones, with some not included. Here the sample spans approximately 120,000 clones, 55% to 70% being singletons. The source material was memory CD8+ T cells sorted from blood. Subset denoted: CD45RO+ cells pooled with CCR7-negative TemRA cells. The receptors come from a woman in her 30s in good health.

A few counts support this clone. The chain joins TRBV5-4 to TRBJ2-1; D gene uncertain. This CDR3 contains 13 residues. With 0 bases removed from V and 11 bases from J, the gap between germline ends came to 12 bases. Germline CDR1 and CDR2: SGHNT and YYREEE (reference sequence). CDR3 nucleotides: TGTGCCAGCAGCTTGGTGGCTACTCAACAGCAGTTCTTC. It specifies CASSLVATQQQFF.

The gene calls are TRBV5-1 and TRBJ1-5, with a possible D match to TRBD1 (6 bases). Germline CDR1 and CDR2: SGHRS and YFSETQ. The CDR3 length is 13 residues. Trimming stripped 3 bases from V and 5 bases from J, with 9 bases between. CDR3 in amino acids: CASSWEGDQPQHF. The CDR3 nucleotides read TGCGCCAGCAGCTGGGAGGGGGATCAGCCCCAGCATTTT.

The chain uses TRBV4-1 and TRBJ1-2, with TRBD1 identical over 7 bases. CDR1 and CDR2 (germline): MGHRA, YSYEKL. The CDR3 spans 15 residues. After removal of 1 base from V and 0 bases from J, the junction contained 2 bases not matched to a gene. CDR3 loop: CASSQGQGTNYGYTF. As DNA, the CDR3 is TGCGCCAGCAGCCAAGGACAGGGAACTAACTATGGCTACACCTTC.

The chain links TRBV13 to TRBJ1-1; D not certain. CDR1 and CDR2 (germline): PRHDT, FYEKMQ (reference sequence). This CDR3 contains 12 residues. With 1 base removed from V and 7 bases from J, the gap between germline ends came to 7 bases. CDR3 protein: CASSLVTDEAFF. The CDR3 DNA reads as TGTGCCAGCAGCTTAGTTACGGATGAAGCTTTCTTT.

The V gene is TRBV2, the J gene TRBJ1-5; 7 positions match TRBD1. There are 15 residues in the CDR3. From germline, CDR1 is SNHLY and CDR2 FYNNEI. V was clipped by 4 bases and J by 1 base; unmatched bases: 4. The CDR3 coding sequence is TGTGCCAGCAGTGTAGGACAGGCGAGCAATCAGCCCCAGCATTTT. Protein sequence: CASSVGQASNQPQHF. Full variable domain (missing parts from reference TRBV2 and TRBJ1-5): EPEVTQTPSHQVTQMGQEVILRCVPISNHLYFYWYRQILGQKVEFLVSFYNNEISEKSEIFDDQFSVERPDGSNFTLKIRSTKLEDSAMYFCASSVGQASNQPQHFGDGTRLSIL.

The chain links TRBV27 to TRBJ1-5; D is uncertain. Germline V CDR1 and CDR2: MNHEY, SMNVEV (reference sequence). V was trimmed by 2 bases and J by 5 bases, leaving 4 bases between them. The CDR3 extends over 12 amino acids. In DNA, the CDR3 is TGTGCCAGCAGTTTAGGGCATCAGCCCCAGCATTTT. This sequence encodes CASSLGHQPQHF.

The V and J genes are TRBV6-1 and TRBJ1-5; D remains ambiguous. Germline V lookup: CDR1 MNHNS, CDR2 SASEGT. This CDR3 comprises 15 residues. Between the trimmed V and J ends, which lost 7 bases and 8 bases, there was a span of 21 bases. The CDR3 loop reads CASKVERVAVEPQHF. The CDR3 DNA reads TGTGCCAGCAAAGTCGAGCGGGTAGCAGTAGAGCCCCAGCATTTT.

The gene calls are TRBV7-3 and TRBJ2-1; 8 bases agree with TRBD2. The length of the CDR3 is 15 residues. V lost 4 bases, J lost 4 bases, and 6 bases stayed unmatched. CDR1 is SGHTA and CDR2 is FQGTGA in the germline V gene. The CDR3 sequence is CASSSGLAGYNEQFF. The CDR3 coding sequence is TGTGCCAGCAGCTCAGGACTAGCTGGATACAATGAGCAGTTCTTC. The complete variable domain, with remaining parts taken from reference TRBV7-3 and TRBJ2-1, reads GAGVSQTPSNKVTEKGKYVELRCDPISGHTALYWYRQSLGQGPEFLIYFQGTGAADDSGLPNDRFFAVRPEGSVSTLKIQRTERGDSAVYLCASSSGLAGYNEQFFGPGTRLTVL.

The CDR3 DNA reads as TGTGCCAGCAGCCATGAGAGACCGAGCTACTATGGCTACACCTTC. As protein: CASSHERPSYYGYTF. This chain links TRBV4-2 with TRBJ1-2; no clear D. CDR3 length equals 15 residues. Germline-derived CDR1 and CDR2 are LGHNA and YNFKEQ. Between the trimmed V and J ends, which lost 3 bases and 3 bases, there was a span of 14 bases.

The rearrangement joins TRBV10-2 to TRBJ1-4, with D tentatively TRBD1 (6 bases). Per germline, CDR1 WSHSY and CDR2 SAAADI. V lost 0 bases and J 2 bases, leaving 13 bases between the germline ends. The CDR3 has 17 residues. CDR3: CASSESQGLATNEKLFF. In DNA form, the CDR3 reads TGCGCCAGCAGTGAGTCACAGGGCCTAGCTACTAATGAAAAACTGTTTTTT.

The V call is TRBV7-9, the J call TRBJ1-4; D is uncertain. The CDR3 has 12 residues. The V end lost 2 bases, the J end lost 9 bases, and 7 bases lay between the germline ends. Germline CDR1 reads SEHNR; CDR2 reads FQNEAQ (reference sequence). CDR3 loop: CASSLRRQKLFF. In DNA, the CDR3 is TGTGCCAGCAGCTTAAGACGTCAAAAACTGTTTTTT.

This clone appeared a single time. The chain uses TRBV28 and TRBJ1-2; the D is unclear. This CDR3 region has 17 residues. Trimming pared 4 bases from V and 5 bases from J, leaving 23 bases between. CDR1 and CDR2 (germline): MDHEN, SYDVKM. The CDR3 reads CASSSPRISLGEYGYTF. CDR3 nucleotides: TGTGCCAGCAGTTCCCCAAGGATATCGCTCGGGGAATATGGCTACACCTTC.

V and J are TRBV4-1 and TRBJ2-3; D is possibly TRBD2 (6 bases). The CDR3 runs 15 residues. V lost 2 bases and J 0 bases, leaving 9 bases between the germline ends. From germline, CDR1 is MGHRA and CDR2 YSYEKL. The CDR3 is CASSQSGVSTDTQYF. The CDR3 DNA sequence: TGCGCCAGCAGCCAATCGGGGGTTAGCACAGATACGCAGTATTTT.

At least ten counts were recorded for this clone. CDR3 bases: TGTGCCAGCAGTGAGCTTGCGGACGGCACAGATACGCAGTATTTT. This sequence encodes CASSELADGTDTQYF. V is TRBV6-4 and J is TRBJ2-3; D is ambiguous. Germline lookup yields CDR1 MRHNA and CDR2 SNTAGT. Trimming took 3 bases from V and 1 from J, leaving 11 bases between them. The CDR3 loop spans 15 amino acids.